A single sample is the source of the 12 T cell receptor beta chains below, sequenced in a study of Ad26.COV2.S vaccination and SARS-CoV-2 variants. Treatment noted: around 19 received Ad26.COV2.S at low or high dose, single or two shots; 5 received placebo; per-sample allocation not given. The investigators took samples on day 63 after the first vaccine or placebo injection. Sequenced by immunoSEQ multiplex PCR; TCRdb stores in-frame clones only, minus some. This table holds 300,000 to 350,000 clones, 85% to 90% found once. The source material was peripheral blood, sampled in a trial of Ad26.COV2.S vaccine versus placebo. These receptors originate from a person aged 18-60 years who received the Ad26.COV2.S COVID-19 vaccine or a placebo.

This sequence joins TRBV5-4 and TRBJ1-6, with D maybe TRBD1 (5 bases). There are 15 residues in the CDR3. The V end lost 4 bases, the J end lost 8 bases, and 16 bases lay between the germline ends. Germline V CDR1 and CDR2: SGHNT, YYREEE (reference sequence). The CDR3: CASSREGDQYSPLHF. CDR3 bases: TGTGCCAGCAGCAGGGAAGGGGACCAATATTCACCCCTCCACTTT.

V and J are TRBV7-9 and TRBJ2-1, with D possibly TRBD1 on 6 matching bases. The CDR3 has 13 amino acids. Germline CDR1 and CDR2: SEHNR and FQNEAQ (reference sequence). The V gene lost 6 bases and the J gene lost 8 bases, with 14 bases spanning the gap. Here the CDR3 DNA reads TGTGCCAGCAGACTTAAGGGGGACGATGAGCAGTTCTTC. This translates into CASRLKGDDEQFF.

This sequence joins TRBV30 and TRBJ2-2, with 11 bases matching TRBD2. J was trimmed by 3 bases and V by 0 bases; bases with no gene match: 9. Germline lookup yields CDR1 GTSNPN and CDR2 SVGIG (reference sequence). CDR3 length: 18 amino acids. For the CDR3, the DNA is TGTGCCTGGAGTGTACGTCCTAGCGGGGGGCCTTACACCGGGGAGCTGTTTTTT. As protein: CAWSVRPSGGPYTGELFF.

The CDR3 DNA is TGTGCCAGCAGCGCCGAAGGGGCCTTTAATGAAAAACTGTTTTTT. This codes for CASSAEGAFNEKLFF. This chain connects TRBV7-9 to TRBJ1-4; a possible D gene is TRBD1 (5 bases). The CDR3 extends over 15 amino acids. V was pared by 5 bases and J by 4 bases, with 14 bases between. From germline, CDR1 is SEHNR and CDR2 FQNEAQ (reference sequence). Variable domain in full (rest from reference TRBV7-9 and TRBJ1-4): DTGVSQNPRHKITKRGQNVTFRCDPISEHNRLYWYRQTLGQGPEFLTYFQNEAQLEKSRLLSDRFSAERPKGSFSTLEIQRTEQGDSAMYLCASSAEGAFNEKLFFGSGTQLSVL.

This chain links TRBV7-9 with TRBJ1-6; D unclear. Trimming stripped 1 base from V and 11 bases from J, with 12 bases between. Germline V CDR1 and CDR2: SEHNR, FQNEAQ (reference sequence). This CDR3 contains 14 residues. The CDR3, as DNA: TGTGCCAGCAGCTTAGATGTGGACGGAGCACCCCTCCACTTT. It is translated as CASSLDVDGAPLHF.

This chain links TRBV11-2 with TRBJ2-3; D gene ambiguous. CDR1 and CDR2 from the germline V gene are SGHAT and FQNNGV. The CDR3 sequence is 13 residues long. V dropped 0 bases and J dropped 10 bases, with 11 bases sitting between them. This chain's CDR3 is CASSLEPFVAQYF. For the CDR3, the DNA is TGTGCCAGCAGCTTAGAACCGTTTGTTGCGCAGTATTTT.

J is TRBJ2-1 and V is TRBV2; D is perhaps TRBD2 (6 bases). CDR3 length: 14 residues. V was cut by 7 bases and J by 4 bases, with 14 bases left in between. Germline assignment: CDR1 SNHLY and CDR2 FYNNEI. CDR3 in amino acids: CASTSRGTYNEQFF. CDR3 in DNA: TGTGCCAGCACCTCCCGGGGGACGTACAATGAGCAGTTCTTC.

The chain joins TRBV20-1 to TRBJ1-2; D is unclear. Germline CDR1 DFQATT, CDR2 SNEGSKA (reference sequence). The CDR3 runs to 11 residues. V was shortened by 5 bases and J by 4 bases, with 8 bases between the two germline ends. The CDR3 sequence is CSAPPFYGYTF. CDR3 sequence (DNA): TGCAGTGCTCCCCCGTTCTATGGCTACACCTTC.

The V gene is TRBV5-1, the J gene TRBJ2-3, with a possible D match to TRBD1 (5 bases). The V gene lost 0 bases and the J gene lost 4 bases, with 12 bases spanning the gap. This CDR3 is built from 15 residues. Germline values: CDR1 SGHRS, CDR2 YFSETQ. The CDR3 bases are TGCGCCAGCAGCTTGGCGCGACAGCGAGCAGATACGCAGTATTTT. Its translation is CASSLARQRADTQYF.

This clone was detected once. The J gene is TRBJ1-5, the V gene TRBV5-6, with a tentative D call TRBD1 (6 bases). Per the germline V gene, CDR1 is SGHDT and CDR2 is YYEEEE. The V gene lost 4 bases and the J gene lost 4 bases, with 12 bases spanning the gap. The CDR3 loop spans 14 amino acids. The DNA of the CDR3 is TGTGCCAGCAGCCGCGGACAGATGAATCAGCCCCAGCATTTT. Its translation: CASSRGQMNQPQHF.

The V call is TRBV20-1, the J call TRBJ1-1; TRBD1 matches 7 bases. Germline values: CDR1 DFQATT, CDR2 SNEGSKA (reference sequence). The CDR3 spans 14 residues. V dropped 3 bases and J dropped 4; count of bases not matched to a gene: 8. The CDR3: CSASWARGSTEAFF. DNA of the CDR3: TGCAGTGCTAGTTGGGCCAGGGGGTCCACTGAAGCTTTCTTT.

The chain joins TRBV24-1 to TRBJ2-3; no clear D gene. Trimming removed 5 bases from V and 2 bases from J, with 7 bases in between. Germline loops: CDR1 KGHDR, CDR2 SFDVKD. The CDR3 is made up of 13 amino acids. The CDR3 protein is CATSAPVTDTQYF. The CDR3 nucleotides are TGTGCCACCAGTGCTCCAGTCACAGATACGCAGTATTTT.